The table lists the clone carrying this T cell receptor beta chain with a few counts. The record originates from a study of blood T cells in healthy people across ages. The V gene's germline CDR1 is LGHDT and CDR2 YNNKEL (reference sequence). CDR3 length: 17 residues. The J segment lost 6 bases and the V segment lost 0 bases, leaving 10 bases of the junction unmatched. A second about 6 to 11 cycle PCR used barcoded and J-beta primers. One entry per CDR3 protein results from TCRdb running MiXCR on the 5' RACE reads. The sample includes roughly 680,000 distinct CDR3 sequences, around 48% of them seen just once.

The sequencing input was blood. This chain uses TRBV3-1 with TRBJ2-2; the match to TRBD2 covers 7 bases. The sequence was collected from a woman in her fifties or sixties in good health. Here the CDR3 DNA reads TGTGCCAGCAGCCAAGAGGTGGCGGGAGAAGGGTCCGGGGAGCTGTTTTTT. This translates into CASSQEVAGEGSGELFF. Filled out from reference TRBV3-1 and TRBJ2-2, the complete variable domain reads DTAVSQTPKYLVTQMGNDKSIKCEQNLGHDTMYWYKQDSKKFLKIMFSYNNKELIINETVPNRFSPKSPDKAHLNLHINSLELGDSAVYFCASSQEVAGEGSGELFFGEGSRLTVL.